This T cell receptor (beta chain) was recovered during a study of T-cell memory formation after mild COVID-19. TCRdb called the 5' RACE reads again in MiXCR, with one record for every CDR3 protein. This repertoire shows roughly 180,000 distinct CDR3 sequences, approximately 18% found once; its top ten account for roughly 3.8%. The CDR3 spans 13 residues. V shed 5 bases and J shed 0 bases, with 7 bases lying between them. Per the germline V gene, CDR1 is SEHNR and CDR2 is FQNEAQ (reference sequence). Sequencing was performed on PBMCs or a T cell subset sorted from them (not recorded which). This TCR was recovered from a man younger than 30 who had mild COVID-19 (a few samples of this study predate the infection). Cell type and time point are not known. The gene calls are TRBV7-9 and TRBJ1-1; D remains ambiguous. The CDR3: CASSPWLNTEAFF. The CDR3 DNA sequence: TGTGCCAGCAGCCCCTGGCTGAACACTGAAGCTTTCTTT.